The clone carrying this TCR beta chain was detected ten times or more. Antigen: not known. CDR1 and CDR2 from the germline V gene are DFQATT and SNEGSKA (reference sequence). V lost 5 bases and J lost 7, with 20 bases in between. The CDR3 is 14 amino acids. The data were taken from a study of blood T cells in healthy people across ages. Points from the study as a whole: Unsorted PBMC material precluded a definitive naive versus antigen-experienced comparison.

For the second PCR, which ran for about 6 to 11 cycles, a sample-barcoded 5' primer and a J-beta primer mix were used. A template-switch adaptor containing 12 random nucleotides labeled each cDNA molecule. TCRdb re-called the 5' RACE reads through MiXCR, storing one row per CDR3 protein. The top ten hold less than 9.5% of the sample, which has 1.5 million to 2 million distinct CDR3 sequences, roughly 28% seen once. The receptor comes from a woman aged 25 to 39 in good health. This chain links TRBV20-1 with TRBJ1-2, with a tentative D call TRBD1 (6 bases). The sample taken for sequencing was blood. CDR3 sequence reads: CSAAPGTLTAGYTF. For the CDR3, the DNA is TGCAGTGCTGCCCCCGGGACACTCACCGCTGGCTACACCTTC.